Sequencing of this T cell receptor beta chain was carried out in a study of blood T cell repertoires in COVID-19. Study as a whole: COVID-19 samples, acute and convalescent, were from the United States, Italy and Spain. From T cells, B-cell-depleted T cells, or PBMCs came the material, which was cDNA or gDNA.

This clone was found once. Germline V gene data show CDR1 as MNHNY and CDR2 as SVGAGI (reference sequence). CDR3 length: 14 amino acids. V shed 4 bases and J shed 3 bases, with 9 bases lying between them. The method was immunoSEQ multiplex PCR; TCRdb's version includes in-frame clones alone and lacks a portion of them. This table holds some 100,000 clones, just under 80% found once. Sequencing was carried out using peripheral blood. This sequence was found in a man in his 70s with active or convalescent COVID-19. This rearrangement joins TRBV6-6 to TRBJ1-4; D not certain. CDR3 sequence: CASSLPRANEKLFF. In DNA form, the CDR3 reads TGTGCCAGCAGTTTGCCCCGAGCTAATGAAAAACTGTTTTTT.